Each of the 2 T cell receptor beta chains below was sequenced from the same sample in a study of human T cells and chemical hapten exposure. Sample time point: patch test 1, 2 weeks after DPC sensitization. Treatment described: therapeutic diphenylcyclopropenone sensitization with weekly scalp DPC. TCRdb re-derived calls from the RACE reads in MiXCR, one entry per CDR3 protein. The sample contains around 300,000 distinct CDR3 sequences, around 7% of which appear only once. The input for sequencing was whole blood, taken in connection with sensitization to the hapten diphenylcyclopropenone (DPC). These receptors all stem from a woman under 30 with alopecia areata. Some clones in this sample may be carry-over from other donors' samples.

This clonotype was counted between two and nine times. V and J are TRBV4-1 and TRBJ2-1; D uncertain. The V end lost 1 base, the J end lost 2 bases, and 9 bases lay between the germline ends. The CDR3 is made up of 15 amino acids. Germline V gene data show CDR1 as MGHRA and CDR2 as YSYEKL. CDR3 in DNA: TGCGCCAGCAGCCAAGCCGGAAGTCCCTACAATGAGCAGTTCTTC. Its translation: CASSQAGSPYNEQFF.

This clonotype has a count of ten or more. The J gene is TRBJ2-7, the V gene TRBV7-8, with TRBD1 matching over 10 bases. Losses at the gene ends were 5 bases for V and 4 bases for J; bases not matched to a gene: 8. Germline loops: CDR1 SGHVS, CDR2 FQNEAQ. This CDR3 contains 15 residues. CDR3 in amino acids: CASSLGTGAGYEQYF. The CDR3 DNA reads as TGTGCCAGCAGCCTAGGGACAGGGGCTGGTTACGAGCAGTACTTC.